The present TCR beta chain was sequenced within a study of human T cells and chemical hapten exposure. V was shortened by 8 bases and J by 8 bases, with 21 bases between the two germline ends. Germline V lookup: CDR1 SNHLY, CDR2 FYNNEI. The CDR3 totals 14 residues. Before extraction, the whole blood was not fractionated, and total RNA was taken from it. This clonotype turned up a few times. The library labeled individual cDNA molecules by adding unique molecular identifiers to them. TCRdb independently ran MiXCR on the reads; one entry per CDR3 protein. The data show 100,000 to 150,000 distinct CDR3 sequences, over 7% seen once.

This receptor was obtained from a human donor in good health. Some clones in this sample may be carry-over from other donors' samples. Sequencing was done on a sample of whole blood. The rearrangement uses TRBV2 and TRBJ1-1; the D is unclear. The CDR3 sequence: CASEPTGGPPEAFF. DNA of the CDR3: TGTGCCAGCGAGCCGACTGGCGGCCCCCCGGAAGCTTTCTTT.